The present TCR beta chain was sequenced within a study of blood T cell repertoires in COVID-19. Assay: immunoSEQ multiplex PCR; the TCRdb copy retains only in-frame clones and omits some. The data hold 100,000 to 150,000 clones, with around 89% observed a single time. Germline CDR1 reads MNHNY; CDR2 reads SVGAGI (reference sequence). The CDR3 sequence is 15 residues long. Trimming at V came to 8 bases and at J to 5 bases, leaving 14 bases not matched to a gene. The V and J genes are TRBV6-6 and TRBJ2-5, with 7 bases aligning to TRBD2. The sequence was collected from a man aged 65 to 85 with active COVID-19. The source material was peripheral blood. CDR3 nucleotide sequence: TGTGCCAGCGCCCCAGCTAGCGGCCGGCCGGAGACCCAGTACTTC. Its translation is CASAPASGRPETQYF.